The entry that follows covers one TCR beta chain sequence. Its target is not known. These data originate in a study of a mutant IDH1 vaccine in newly diagnosed glioma. The wider study: Patients received eight vaccinations in weeks 1, 3, 5, 7, 11, 15, 19, 23. The therapy given earlier, which was standard therapy, consisted of radiotherapy, temozolomide, or both, and most of the patients received both. Vaccines were first given 4-6 weeks after radiotherapy alone, or with temozolomide cycles. Study findings and constraints: Of the patients, 80% to 95% had vaccine-induced immune responses.

Time point given: week 23, last vaccination. In the vaccine, a single dose held 300 ug of the mutant IDH1 20-mer peptide, along with topical imiquimod. Repertoires were generated with immunoSEQ multiplex PCR, while TCRdb's copy carries only in-frame clones and drops some. The sample lists under 50,000 clones; 75% to 95% were seen once. The clonotype comes from a man aged 50 to 60 with glioma. The material sequenced was PBMCs, taken from a glioma patient whose treatment included an IDH1 peptide vaccine.

The CDR3 region has the DNA TGTGCCAGCAGGGAGACAGCTAACACCGGGGAGCTGTTTTTT. Translating it yields CASRETANTGELFF. The V and J genes are TRBV6-1 and TRBJ2-2; D possibly corresponds to TRBD1 (5 bases). The CDR3 runs 14 residues. V dropped 6 bases and J dropped 2 bases, with 10 bases sitting between them. Germline V gene lookup returns CDR1 MNHNS and CDR2 SASEGT.